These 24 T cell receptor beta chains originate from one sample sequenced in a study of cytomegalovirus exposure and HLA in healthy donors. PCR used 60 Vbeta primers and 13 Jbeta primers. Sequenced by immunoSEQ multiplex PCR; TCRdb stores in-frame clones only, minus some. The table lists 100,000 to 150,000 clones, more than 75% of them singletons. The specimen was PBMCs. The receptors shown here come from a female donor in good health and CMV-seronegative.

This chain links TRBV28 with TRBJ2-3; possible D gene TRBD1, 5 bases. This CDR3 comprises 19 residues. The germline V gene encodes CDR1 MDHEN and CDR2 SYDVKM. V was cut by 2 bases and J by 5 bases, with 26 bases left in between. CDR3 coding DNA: TGTGCCAGCAGTTTAAGGAGAGGAAGGTTCAGGGCATCGGGAGATACGCAGTATTTT. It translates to CASSLRRGRFRASGDTQYF.

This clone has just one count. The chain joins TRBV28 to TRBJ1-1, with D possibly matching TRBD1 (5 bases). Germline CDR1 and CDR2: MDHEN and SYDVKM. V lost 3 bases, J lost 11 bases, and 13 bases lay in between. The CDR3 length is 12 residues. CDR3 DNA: TGTGCCAGCAGTTTCCAAACTCGGGGGGCTTTCTTT. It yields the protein CASSFQTRGAFF.

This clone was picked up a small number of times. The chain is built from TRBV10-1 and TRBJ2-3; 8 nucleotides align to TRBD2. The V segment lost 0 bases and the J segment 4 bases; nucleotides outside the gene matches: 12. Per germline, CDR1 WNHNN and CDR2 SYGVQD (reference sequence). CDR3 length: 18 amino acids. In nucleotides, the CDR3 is TGCGCCAGCAGTGAGTCGGCGTTTAGAGCGGGAGATGCAGATACGCAGTATTTT. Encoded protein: CASSESAFRAGDADTQYF.

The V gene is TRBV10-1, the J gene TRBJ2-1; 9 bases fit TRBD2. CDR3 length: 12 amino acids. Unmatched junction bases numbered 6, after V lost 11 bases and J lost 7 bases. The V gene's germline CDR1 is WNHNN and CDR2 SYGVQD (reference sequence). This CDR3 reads CAGRTSDNEQFF. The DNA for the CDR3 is TGCGCCGGAAGGACTAGCGATAATGAGCAGTTCTTC.

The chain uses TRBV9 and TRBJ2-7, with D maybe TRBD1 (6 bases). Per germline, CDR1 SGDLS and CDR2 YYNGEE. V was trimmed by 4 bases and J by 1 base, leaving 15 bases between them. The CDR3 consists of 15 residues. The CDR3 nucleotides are TGTGCCAGCAGCCCCCAGGGGACAATATCCTACGAGCAGTACTTC. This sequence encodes CASSPQGTISYEQYF.

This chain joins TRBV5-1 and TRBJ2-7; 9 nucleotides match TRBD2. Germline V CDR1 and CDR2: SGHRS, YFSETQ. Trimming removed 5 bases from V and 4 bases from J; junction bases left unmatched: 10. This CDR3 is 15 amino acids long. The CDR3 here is CASSPEGREGYEQYF. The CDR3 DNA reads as TGCGCCAGCAGTCCTGAGGGGCGGGAGGGTTACGAGCAGTACTTC. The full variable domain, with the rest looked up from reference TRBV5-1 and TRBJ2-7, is KAGVTQTPRYLIKTRGQQVTLSCSPISGHRSVSWYQQTPGQGLQFLFEYFSETQRNKGNFPGRFSGRQFSNSRSEMNVSTLELGDSALYLCASSPEGREGYEQYFGPGTRLTVT.

The CDR3 region is CASSFSAGQSKLFF. For the CDR3, the DNA is TGTGCCAGCAGCTTTTCCGCAGGGCAGTCTAAATTGTTCTTC. V and J are TRBV11-2 and TRBJ2-1, with a possible D match to TRBD1 (5 bases). Germline assignment: CDR1 SGHAT and CDR2 FQNNGV. V was cut by 3 bases and J by 15 bases, with 21 bases left in between. This CDR3 has 14 residues.

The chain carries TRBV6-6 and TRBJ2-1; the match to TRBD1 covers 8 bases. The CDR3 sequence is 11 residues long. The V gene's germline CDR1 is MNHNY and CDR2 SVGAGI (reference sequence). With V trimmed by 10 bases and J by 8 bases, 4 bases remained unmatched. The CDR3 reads CATTTGDEQFF. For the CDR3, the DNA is TGTGCCACCACGACAGGGGATGAGCAGTTCTTC.

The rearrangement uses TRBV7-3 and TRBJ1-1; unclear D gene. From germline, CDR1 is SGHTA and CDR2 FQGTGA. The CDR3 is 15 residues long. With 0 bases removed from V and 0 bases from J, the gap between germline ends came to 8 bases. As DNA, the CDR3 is TGTGCCAGCAGCTTAACGCCTATGATGAACACTGAAGCTTTCTTT. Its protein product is CASSLTPMMNTEAFF.

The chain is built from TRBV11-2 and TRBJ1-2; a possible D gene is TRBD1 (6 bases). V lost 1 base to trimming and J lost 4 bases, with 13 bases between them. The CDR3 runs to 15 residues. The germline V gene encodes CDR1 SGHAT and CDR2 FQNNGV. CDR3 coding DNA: TGTGCCAGCAGCTTAGGGAGTGGGGGCACCTATGGCTACACCTTC. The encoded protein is CASSLGSGGTYGYTF.

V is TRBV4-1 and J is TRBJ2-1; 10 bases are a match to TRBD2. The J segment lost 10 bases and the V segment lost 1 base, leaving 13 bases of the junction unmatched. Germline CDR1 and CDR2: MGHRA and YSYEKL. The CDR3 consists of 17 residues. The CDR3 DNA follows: TGCGCCAGCAGCCAAGGAACGGAGACTAGCGGGTACCACGAGCAGTTCTTC. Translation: CASSQGTETSGYHEQFF.

The CDR3 DNA reads as TGTGCCAGTAGTGCCCGGACAGGGGCACTAAACACCGGGGAGCTGTTTTTT. This translates into CASSARTGALNTGELFF. V and J are TRBV19 and TRBJ2-2; 9 nucleotides line up with TRBD1. J lost 2 bases, V lost 5 bases, and 9 bases had no gene match. The CDR3 runs 17 residues. Per the germline V gene, CDR1 is LNHDA and CDR2 is SQIVND (reference sequence).

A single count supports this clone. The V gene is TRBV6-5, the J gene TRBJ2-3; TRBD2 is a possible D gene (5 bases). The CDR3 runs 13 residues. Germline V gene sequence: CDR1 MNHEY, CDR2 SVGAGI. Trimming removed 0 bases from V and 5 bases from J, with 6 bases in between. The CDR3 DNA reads TGTGCCAGCAGTTACTCGGAGGTAGATACGCAGTATTTT. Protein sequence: CASSYSEVDTQYF.

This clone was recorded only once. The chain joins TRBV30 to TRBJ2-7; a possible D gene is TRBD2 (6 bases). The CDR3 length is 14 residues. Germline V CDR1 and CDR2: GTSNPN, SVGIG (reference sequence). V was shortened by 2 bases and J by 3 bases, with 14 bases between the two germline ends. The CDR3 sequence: CAWSPRDFFYEQYF. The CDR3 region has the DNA TGTGCCTGGAGTCCGCGGGACTTCTTCTACGAGCAGTACTTC.

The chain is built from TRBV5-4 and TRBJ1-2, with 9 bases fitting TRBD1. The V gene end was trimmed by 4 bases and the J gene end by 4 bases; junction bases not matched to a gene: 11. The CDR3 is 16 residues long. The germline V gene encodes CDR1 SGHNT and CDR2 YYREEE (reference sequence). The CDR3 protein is CASSPTGGQSSYGYTF. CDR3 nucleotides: TGTGCCAGCAGCCCGACAGGGGGACAGTCGTCCTATGGCTACACCTTC.

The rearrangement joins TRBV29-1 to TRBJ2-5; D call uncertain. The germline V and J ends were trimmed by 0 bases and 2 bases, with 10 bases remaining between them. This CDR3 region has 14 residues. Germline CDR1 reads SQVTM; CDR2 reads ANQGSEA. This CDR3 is CSVEDFKRQETQYF. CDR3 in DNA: TGCAGCGTTGAAGATTTTAAGCGTCAAGAGACCCAGTACTTC.

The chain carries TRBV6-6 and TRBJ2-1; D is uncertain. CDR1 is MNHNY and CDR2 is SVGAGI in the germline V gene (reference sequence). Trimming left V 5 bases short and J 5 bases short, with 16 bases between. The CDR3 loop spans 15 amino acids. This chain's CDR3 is CASSTPPVHNNEQFF. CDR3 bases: TGTGCCAGCAGTACCCCTCCGGTGCATAACAATGAGCAGTTCTTC.

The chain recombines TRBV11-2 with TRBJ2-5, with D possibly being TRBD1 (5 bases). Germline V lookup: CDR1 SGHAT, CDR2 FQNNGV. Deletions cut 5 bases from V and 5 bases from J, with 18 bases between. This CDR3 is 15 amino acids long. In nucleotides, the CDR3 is TGTGCCAGCAGCCGCCGAGACAGTATAGAGGAGACCCAGTACTTC. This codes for CASSRRDSIEETQYF.

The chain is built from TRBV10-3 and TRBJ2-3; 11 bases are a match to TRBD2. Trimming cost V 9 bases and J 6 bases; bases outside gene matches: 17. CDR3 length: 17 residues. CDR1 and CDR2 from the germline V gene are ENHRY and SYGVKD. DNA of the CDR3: TGTGCCATAAAAGGGGTGGGACTAGCGGCTAGCAGGGATACGCAGTATTTT. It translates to CAIKGVGLAASRDTQYF.

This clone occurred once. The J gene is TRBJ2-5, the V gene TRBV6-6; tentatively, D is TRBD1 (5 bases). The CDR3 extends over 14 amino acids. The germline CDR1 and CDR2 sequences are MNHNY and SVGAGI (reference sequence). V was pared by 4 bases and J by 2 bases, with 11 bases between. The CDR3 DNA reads TGTGCCAGCAGTTCCCCGACAGTTCAAGAGACCCAGTACTTC. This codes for CASSSPTVQETQYF.

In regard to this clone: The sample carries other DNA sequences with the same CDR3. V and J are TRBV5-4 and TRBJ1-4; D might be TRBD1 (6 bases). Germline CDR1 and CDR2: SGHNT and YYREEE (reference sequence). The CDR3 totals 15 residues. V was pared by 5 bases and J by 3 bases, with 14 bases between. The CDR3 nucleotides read TGTGCCAGCAGTCGTGTACAGGGCGCTAATGAAAAACTGTTTTTT. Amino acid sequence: CASSRVQGANEKLFF. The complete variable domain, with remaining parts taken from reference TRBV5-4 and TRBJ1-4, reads ETGVTQSPTHLIKTRGQQVTLRCSSQSGHNTVSWYQQALGQGPQFIFQYYREEENGRGNFPPRFSGLQFPNYSSELNVNALELDDSALYLCASSRVQGANEKLFFGSGTQLSVL.

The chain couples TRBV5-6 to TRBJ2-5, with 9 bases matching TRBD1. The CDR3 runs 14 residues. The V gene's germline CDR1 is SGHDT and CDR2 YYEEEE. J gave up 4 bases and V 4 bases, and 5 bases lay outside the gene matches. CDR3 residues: CASSRDRDGETQYF. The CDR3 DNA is TGTGCCAGCAGCCGGGACAGGGATGGAGAGACCCAGTACTTC.

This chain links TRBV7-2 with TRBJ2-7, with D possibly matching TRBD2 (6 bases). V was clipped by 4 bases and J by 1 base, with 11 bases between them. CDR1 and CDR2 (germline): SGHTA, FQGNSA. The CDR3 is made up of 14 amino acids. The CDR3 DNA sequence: TGTGCCAGCAGCTCCCGGGCGGGGTCCTACGAGCAGTACTTC. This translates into CASSSRAGSYEQYF.

In nucleotides, the CDR3 is TGTGCCAGCAGTGAGAAACGATCCGCCAGTGGCTACACCTTC. As protein: CASSEKRSASGYTF. The chain recombines TRBV6-1 with TRBJ1-2; D not resolved. Trimming stripped 3 bases from V and 7 bases from J, with 15 bases between. CDR1 and CDR2 (germline): MNHNS, SASEGT. This CDR3 is 14 amino acids long.